Below, 32 T cell receptor beta chains from the same sample are listed, as sequenced in a study of monozygotic twins with inflammatory bowel disease. TCRdb re-called the 5' RACE reads and shows each CDR3 protein once, DNA omitted. In all, the sample yields 170,000 or so distinct CDR3 sequences. Sequencing was performed on blood. The receptors were gathered from a human donor with ulcerative colitis or Crohn's disease, or a healthy co-twin of an affected twin (not recorded which).

The V and J genes are TRBV5-6 and TRBJ2-7; the TCRdb D gene call, TRBD1, has no DNA to confirm it. The CDR3 sequence is 14 residues long. In germline, CDR1 is SGHDT, CDR2 YYEEEE. CDR3 region: CASSLQGADYEQYF.

V is TRBV29-1 and J is TRBJ2-2; TCRdb picks TRBD2, but there is no DNA to check that call. This CDR3 has 14 amino acids. CDR1 and CDR2 (germline): SQVTM, ANQGSEA. CDR3 amino acids: CSVGGLVGAGELFF.

The V and J genes are TRBV29-1 and TRBJ1-1; the D gene TCRdb calls, TRBD1, cannot be checked with no DNA. The CDR3 has 14 amino acids. Germline loops: CDR1 SQVTM, CDR2 ANQGSEA. CDR3 protein: CSVRETGGRTEAFF.

The chain recombines TRBV7-2 with TRBJ1-1. Germline V gene lookup returns CDR1 SGHTA and CDR2 FQGNSA. The CDR3 is made up of 14 amino acids. This chain's CDR3 is CASSFVGRFAEAFF.

The rearrangement joins TRBV7-2 to TRBJ2-2; absent DNA, TCRdb's TRBD1 call cannot be checked. The CDR3 is made up of 14 amino acids. CDR1 and CDR2 (germline): SGHTA, FQGNSA. The CDR3 is CASSVTGGPGELFF.

The V and J genes are TRBV7-2 and TRBJ2-7; the TRBD1 assignment by TCRdb is unverifiable without DNA. Germline V gene sequence: CDR1 SGHTA, CDR2 FQGNSA. CDR3 length: 15 amino acids. This CDR3 reads CASSPTWGGFYEQYF.

This sequence joins TRBV19 and TRBJ1-2; lacking DNA, the TRBD1 call made by TCRdb goes unchecked. Germline V lookup: CDR1 LNHDA, CDR2 SQIVND (reference sequence). This CDR3 comprises 13 residues. CDR3 residues: CASSIGTSYGYTF.

This sequence joins TRBV5-5 and TRBJ2-7; TCRdb indicates TRBD1, and absent DNA this call remains unverified. Germline V gene lookup returns CDR1 SGHKS and CDR2 YYEKEE (reference sequence). The CDR3 loop spans 13 amino acids. The CDR3 reads CASSVYPGYEQYF.

V usage is TRBV7-6 and J usage is TRBJ2-2; TCRdb proposes TRBD1, but this gene call is untestable without DNA. From germline, CDR1 is SGHVS and CDR2 FNYEAQ. The CDR3 is 14 residues long. CDR3 protein: CASSSGQGTGELFF.

The chain carries TRBV7-9 and TRBJ1-3; with no DNA, the TCRdb D assignment of TRBD1 cannot be verified. Germline V gene data show CDR1 as SEHNR and CDR2 as FQNEAQ (reference sequence). The CDR3 runs to 17 residues. The CDR3 here is CASSSLGQPSSGNTIYF.

V gene TRBV6-1 combines with J gene TRBJ1-4. CDR3 length: 14 amino acids. The germline gives CDR1 MNHNS, CDR2 SASEGT. CDR3 loop: CASSQFATNEKLFF.

The J gene is TRBJ1-6, the V gene TRBV25-1. This CDR3 region has 14 residues. Germline V lookup: CDR1 MGHDK, CDR2 SYGVNS. This CDR3 is CASSERAKLGPLHF. The variable domain in full, completed from reference TRBV25-1 and TRBJ1-6, reads EADIYQTPRYLVIGTGKKITLECSQTMGHDKMYWYQQDPGMELHLIHYSYGVNSTEKGDLSSESTVSRIRTEHFPLTLESARPSHTSQYLCASSERAKLGPLHFGNGTRLTVT.

This chain links TRBV5-1 with TRBJ2-5; TCRdb gives TRBD2 as the D gene, but with no DNA this cannot be confirmed. This CDR3 region has 14 residues. Germline V gene data show CDR1 as SGHRS and CDR2 as YFSETQ. CDR3: CASSLFTSGETQYF.

The rearrangement joins TRBV6-5 to TRBJ2-1; TCRdb returns TRBD2, unconfirmable since there is no DNA. The germline CDR1 and CDR2 sequences are MNHEY and SVGAGI. The CDR3 is 15 residues long. The CDR3: CASSYVWRGAGEQFF.

J is TRBJ2-5 and V is TRBV30; lacking DNA, the TRBD2 call made by TCRdb goes unchecked. CDR1 is GTSNPN and CDR2 is SVGIG in the germline V gene (reference sequence). CDR3 size: 14 residues. The CDR3: CAWSVGAGRETQYF. Looking up the rest from reference TRBV30 and TRBJ2-5 gives the full variable domain: SQTIHQWPATLVQPVGSPLSLECTVEGTSNPNLYWYRQAAGRGLQLLFYSVGIGQISSEVPQNLSASRPQDRQFILSSKKLLLSDSGFYLCAWSVGAGRETQYFGPGTRLLVL.

The rearrangement joins TRBV2 to TRBJ2-5; the D call of TRBD1 rests on TCRdb alone, since no DNA is present to check it. CDR1 and CDR2 from the germline V gene are SNHLY and FYNNEI. The CDR3 sequence is 13 residues long. The CDR3 loop is CASMPGNRETQYF.

The V gene is TRBV20-1, the J gene TRBJ2-2; TCRdb selects TRBD1, and the lack of DNA leaves this call unchecked. The CDR3 is 15 residues long. CDR1 DFQATT and CDR2 SNEGSKA come from the germline V gene (reference sequence). CDR3 sequence: CSARPGQGLTGELFF.

The gene calls are TRBV5-4 and TRBJ1-3. CDR3 length: 15 residues. Germline V CDR1 and CDR2: SGHNT, YYREEE (reference sequence). The CDR3 here is CASSTNPDSGNTIYF. The variable domain in full, completed from reference TRBV5-4 and TRBJ1-3, reads ETGVTQSPTHLIKTRGQQVTLRCSSQSGHNTVSWYQQALGQGPQFIFQYYREEENGRGNFPPRFSGLQFPNYSSELNVNALELDDSALYLCASSTNPDSGNTIYFGEGSWLTVV.

The chain uses TRBV5-4 and TRBJ2-3. The CDR3 length is 14 residues. The germline V gene encodes CDR1 SGHNT and CDR2 YYREEE (reference sequence). The chain's CDR3 is CASSLESIQDTQYF.

The chain couples TRBV6-1 to TRBJ1-2; TCRdb designates TRBD1, a call that cannot be tested without DNA. CDR3 length: 15 residues. CDR1 MNHNS and CDR2 SASEGT come from the germline V gene. CDR3 residues: CASRPGTIWEEGYTF.

The V gene is TRBV5-1, the J gene TRBJ2-3; the D gene TCRdb calls, TRBD1, cannot be checked with no DNA. The CDR3 totals 15 residues. The germline V gene encodes CDR1 SGHRS and CDR2 YFSETQ. CDR3 protein: CASSFKLAGGDTQYF.

The chain has TRBV6-2 or TRBV6-3 and TRBJ2-7. The CDR3 loop spans 13 amino acids. CDR1 and CDR2 from the germline V gene are MNHEY and SVGEGT. The CDR3 loop is CASSSGSTYEQYF.

V and J are TRBV20-1 and TRBJ2-1; TCRdb outputs TRBD2, but without DNA this stays unchecked. The CDR3 sequence is 12 residues long. Germline CDR1 and CDR2: DFQATT and SNEGSKA (reference sequence). The CDR3 sequence: CSAPASYNEQFF.

This chain joins TRBV3-1 and TRBJ1-2; TCRdb outputs TRBD1, but without DNA this stays unchecked. The CDR3 has 15 amino acids. The germline V gene encodes CDR1 LGHDT and CDR2 YNNKEL (reference sequence). The CDR3 protein is CASSQGGGSNYGYTF. The full variable domain, in which reference TRBV3-1 and TRBJ1-2 provide the parts outside the CDR3, is DTAVSQTPKYLVTQMGNDKSIKCEQNLGHDTMYWYKQDSKKFLKIMFSYNNKELIINETVPNRFSPKSPDKAHLNLHINSLELGDSAVYFCASSQGGGSNYGYTFGSGTRLTVV.

The chain joins TRBV6-2 or TRBV6-3 to TRBJ1-5; the D call from TCRdb, TRBD1, cannot be confirmed without DNA. Germline V lookup: CDR1 MNHEY, CDR2 SVGEGT. The CDR3 consists of 14 residues. CDR3 loop: CASSLRQGGQPQHF.

This chain joins TRBV6-5 and TRBJ1-4. CDR3 length: 14 amino acids. In germline, CDR1 is MNHEY, CDR2 SVGAGI. CDR3 residues: CASSFGQVNEKLFF.

J is TRBJ2-2 and V is TRBV3-1; TCRdb's D call of TRBD2 is untestable without DNA. Germline CDR1 and CDR2: LGHDT and YNNKEL (reference sequence). The CDR3 covers 16 residues. The CDR3: CASSQPRGSNTGELFF.

Here the CDR3 reads CASSIDLQGNGYTF. This chain links TRBV2 with TRBJ1-2; there is no DNA to check the TCRdb D call of TRBD1. There are 14 residues in the CDR3. The germline gives CDR1 SNHLY, CDR2 FYNNEI.

The chain joins TRBV5-1 to TRBJ1-6; without DNA, the TCRdb call of TRBD1 cannot be checked. This CDR3 is 14 amino acids long. CDR1 SGHRS and CDR2 YFSETQ come from the germline V gene. CDR3 protein: CASSSGQGNSPLHF.

The chain uses TRBV7-2 and TRBJ2-5. CDR3 size: 11 residues. The germline CDR1 and CDR2 sequences are SGHTA and FQGNSA. The CDR3 spells CASSQDNSLYF. Supplemented by reference TRBV7-2 and TRBJ2-5, the full variable domain reads GAGVSQSPSNKVTEKGKDVELRCDPISGHTALYWYRQSLGQGLEFLIYFQGNSAPDKSGLPSDRFSAERTGGSVSTLTIQRTQQEDSAVYLCASSQDNSLYFGPGTRLLVL.

This CDR3 reads CASSLPATGANTGELFF. The chain combines TRBV5-6 with TRBJ2-2; TCRdb designates TRBD1, a call that cannot be tested without DNA. Germline lookup yields CDR1 SGHDT and CDR2 YYEEEE. This CDR3 spans 17 amino acids.

The rearrangement links TRBV6-1 to TRBJ1-1; the D gene TCRdb calls, TRBD1, cannot be checked with no DNA. Germline V gives CDR1 MNHNS, CDR2 SASEGT. This CDR3 region has 14 residues. The CDR3 spells CASSEGGGAGVTFF.